Listed below are T cell receptor beta chains from one sample, sequenced in a study of identical twins. TCRdb re-derived calls from the 5' RACE reads in MiXCR, one entry per CDR3 protein. The profile shows fewer than 450,000 distinct CDR3 sequences, approximately 8.7% of them singletons. Sequenced: naive T cells sorted from blood. The receptors originated from a woman aged 50 to 60 in good health. CDR3s include the opening cysteine and the closing phenylalanine or tryptophan. The order of the fields is J gene, D gene, V gene, clone size, CDR3 DNA, CDR3 protein. A D gene is named only where the DNA matches it firmly. The size field is filled for only some rows; it gives once, few, many or a size class.

TRBJ2-3 TRBD2 TRBV9 many TGTGCCAGCAGCCATGGGACTACTAGCACAGATACGCAGTATTTT CASSHGTTSTDTQYF
TRBJ1-4 TRBD1 TRBV12-3/TRBV12-4 many TGTGCCAGCAGTCGGGACAGGGCGCCTAATGAAAAACTGTTTTTT CASSRDRAPNEKLFF
TRBJ2-6 . TRBV5-5 . TGTGCCGGGGCTACGAACTCTGGGGCCAACGTCCTGACTTTC CAGATNSGANVLTF
TRBJ1-1 . TRBV7-2 . TGTGCCAGCAGCACAAACGGGAACACTGAAGCTTTCTTT CASSTNGNTEAFF
TRBJ2-5 TRBD2 TRBV12-3/TRBV12-4 . TGTGCCAGCAGTTGGCGGGGGGACTTTGGTAGCCAGTACTTC CASSWRGDFGSQYF
TRBJ2-1 . TRBV20-1 . TGCAGTGCTAGAGATCGCGGATTGACCTCCTACAATGAGCAGTTCTTC CSARDRGLTSYNEQFF
TRBJ2-1 . TRBV29-1 many TGCAAAGGGGACACAGAGAATGAGCAGTTCTTC CKGDTENEQFF
TRBJ2-1 TRBD2 TRBV11-2 . TGTGCCAGCAGCTTGGTCCCGCGGGAGTACAATGAGCAGTTCTTC CASSLVPREYNEQFF
TRBJ1-6 TRBD1 TRBV7-6 few TGTGCCAGCAGCTCCAGACAGGGTGGAAGTAATTCACCCCTCCACTTT CASSSRQGGSNSPLHF
TRBJ2-1 TRBD1 TRBV20-1 few TGCAGTGCTGGGACAGGGAAGCAGTTCTTC CSAGTGKQFF
TRBJ1-3 . TRBV5-4 . TGTGCCAGCAGCTTGGTGGGCAGCGATTTTGGAAACACCATATATTTT CASSLVGSDFGNTIYF
TRBJ2-3 TRBD1 TRBV12-3/TRBV12-4 many TGTGCCAGCAGCCCCAGGACAGGGGGCACAGATACGCAGTATTTT CASSPRTGGTDTQYF
TRBJ2-7 TRBD2 TRBV20-1 . TGCAGTGCTAGTAGGCGGGAGGGCGGAGAGCAGTACTTC CSASRREGGEQYF
TRBJ2-4 TRBD1 TRBV27 many TGTGCCAGCAGTCGGACAGGGTTGGCAAACATTCAGTACTTC CASSRTGLANIQYF
TRBJ1-2 TRBD1 TRBV7-6 . TGTGCCAGCAGGGGACAGGGGGTTTTGGATGGCTACACCTTC CASRGQGVLDGYTF
TRBJ1-5 . TRBV2 few TGTGCCAGCAGTGAAGATCTAAATCAGCCCCAGCATTTT CASSEDLNQPQHF
TRBJ2-1 . TRBV7-2 few TGTGCCAGCAGCTTTTGGGGAAAAGGGAATGAGCAGTTCTTC CASSFWGKGNEQFF
TRBJ2-1 . TRBV24-1 . TGTGCCACCGCGACCGCGTACAATGAGCAGTTCTTC CATATAYNEQFF
TRBJ2-2 . TRBV7-9 few TGTGCCAGCAGCTTTAGTAGCCGGGCGAACACCGGGGAGCTGTTTTTT CASSFSSRANTGELFF
TRBJ2-3 . TRBV29-1 many TGCAGCGAATTTAAAGGGGATACGCAGTATTTT CSEFKGDTQYF
TRBJ2-1 . TRBV24-1 many TGTGCCACCAGTGATTTGGCTGGGCGCGCATACAATGAGCAGTTCTTC CATSDLAGRAYNEQFF
TRBJ2-1 . TRBV2 many TGTGCCAGCAGTCCCACTAGCTATGAGCAGTTCTTC CASSPTSYEQFF
TRBJ1-1 . TRBV25-1 few TGTGCCAGCAGTGTACATCGAAACACTGAAGCTTTCTTT CASSVHRNTEAFF
TRBJ2-5 . TRBV9 few TGTGCCAGCAGCGCAACGGCGACCCTGACCCAGTACTTC CASSATATLTQYF
TRBJ2-3 . TRBV12-3/TRBV12-4 many TGTGCCAGCAGTCCCTTGGCAGATACGCAGTATTTT CASSPLADTQYF
TRBJ2-1 TRBD1 TRBV2 few TGTGCCAGCAGGGGGGGACAGGGCACTCTTATTATGCCCAATGAGCAGTTCTTC CASRGGQGTLIMPNEQFF
TRBJ2-5 TRBD1 TRBV10-3 few TGTGCCATCAGTGGGGACAGGGGTCGGGTGGAGACCCAGTACTTC CAISGDRGRVETQYF
TRBJ1-3 . TRBV5-1 many TGCGCCAGCAGCCCGAGTCTTGGAAACACCATATATTTT CASSPSLGNTIYF
TRBJ1-4 . TRBV20-1 few TGCAGTGCTAGAGATATAAACGGGGTGGGGGAAAAACTGTTTTTT CSARDINGVGEKLFF
TRBJ2-1 TRBD2 TRBV5-1 . TGCGCCAGCAGCGGGCTAGCGGGAACTCTATCCTACCATGAGCAGTTCTTC CASSGLAGTLSYHEQFF
TRBJ2-1 TRBD2 TRBV5-5 many TGTGCCAGCAGTAACCCGGGACTAGCGGGAGTTAGTGGGTTCTTC CASSNPGLAGVSGFF
TRBJ1-2 . TRBV27 few TGTGCCAGCAGTTCGAGGGGTGGCTACACCTTC CASSSRGGYTF
TRBJ1-5 . TRBV12-3/TRBV12-4 few TGTGCCAGCAGTTTAAAGTCTGGTAGCAATCAGCCCCAGCATTTT CASSLKSGSNQPQHF